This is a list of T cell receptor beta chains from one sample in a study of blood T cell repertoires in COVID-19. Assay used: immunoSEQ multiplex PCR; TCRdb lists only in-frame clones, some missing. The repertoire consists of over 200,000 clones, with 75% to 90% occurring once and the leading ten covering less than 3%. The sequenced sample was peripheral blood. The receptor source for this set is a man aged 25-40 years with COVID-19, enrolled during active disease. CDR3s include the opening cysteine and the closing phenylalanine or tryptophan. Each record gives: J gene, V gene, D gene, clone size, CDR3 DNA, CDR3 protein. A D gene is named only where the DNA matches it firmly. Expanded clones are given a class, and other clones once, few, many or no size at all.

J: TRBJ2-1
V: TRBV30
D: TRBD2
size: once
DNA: TGTGCCTGGAGTAGGCTAGCGGGACCCTACAATGAGCAGTTCTTC
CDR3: CAWSRLAGPYNEQFF

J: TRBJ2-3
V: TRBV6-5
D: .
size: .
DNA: TGTGCCAGCAGCCCCCGGGCAGATACGCAGTATTTT
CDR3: CASSPRADTQYF

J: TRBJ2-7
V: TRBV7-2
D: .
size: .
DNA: TGTGCCAGCAGCATTTTAACAGTCTCCGAGCAGTACTTC
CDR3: CASSILTVSEQYF

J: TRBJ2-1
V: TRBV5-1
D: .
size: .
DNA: TGCGCCTCGTCGGACTTCAAGGGAAATGAGCAGTTCTTC
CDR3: CASSDFKGNEQFF

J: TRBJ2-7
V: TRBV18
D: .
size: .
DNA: TGTGCCAGCTCCCTCGGACAGAACTACGAGCAGTACTTC
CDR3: CASSLGQNYEQYF

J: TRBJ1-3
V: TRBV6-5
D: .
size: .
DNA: TGTGCCAGCAGTCAGGGTTCTCCTGGAAACACCATATATTTT
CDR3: CASSQGSPGNTIYF

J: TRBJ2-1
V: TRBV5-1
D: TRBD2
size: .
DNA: TGCGCCAGCAGCTTCGGACTAGCGGCATCCTACAATGAGCAGTTCTTC
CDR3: CASSFGLAASYNEQFF

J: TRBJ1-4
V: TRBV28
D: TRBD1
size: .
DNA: TGTGCCAGCAGTTTTCAGGGGGGTGGGACTAATGAAAAACTGTTTTTT
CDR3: CASSFQGGGTNEKLFF

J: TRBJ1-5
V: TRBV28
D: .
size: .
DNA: TGTGCCAGCAGCCACGGGACAACGGCGACTATAGGCAATCAGCCCCAGCATTTT
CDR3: CASSHGTTATIGNQPQHF

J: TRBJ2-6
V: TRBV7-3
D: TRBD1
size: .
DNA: TGTGCCAGCAGCACCCGGGGACAGGCCATCTCTGGGGCCAACGTCCTGACTTTC
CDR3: CASSTRGQAISGANVLTF

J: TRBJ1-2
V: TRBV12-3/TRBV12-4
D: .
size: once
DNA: TGTGCCAGCAGCGGACAGCGGGGCTACACCTTC
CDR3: CASSGQRGYTF

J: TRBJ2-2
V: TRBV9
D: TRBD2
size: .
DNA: TGTGCCAGCAGCCCCCAGGCGGGGGCGAACACCGGGGAGCTGTTTTTT
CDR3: CASSPQAGANTGELFF

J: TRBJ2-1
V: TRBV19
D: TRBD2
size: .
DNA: TGTGCCAGTAGTATGGGACTAAGGTCTACAAATGAGCAGTTCTTC
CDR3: CASSMGLRSTNEQFF